Sequencing of this TCR beta chain was carried out in a study of regulatory T cells in long-lasting Graves disease. Deletions cut 7 bases from V and 8 bases from J, with 9 bases between. Germline-derived CDR1 and CDR2 are MDHEN and SYDVKM. The CDR3 has 11 residues. Specified time point: newly diagnosed GD, antithyroid drugs for less than 3 months. From RNA extracted from PBMCs, the TCR library was made. This clonotype was observed at least ten times. Construction of the TCR beta libraries employed iRepertoire HTBI primers in conjunction with Arm-PCR of CDR3 regions. TCRdb ran MiXCR on the multiplex PCR reads and lists one entry per CDR3 protein. The repertoire holds roughly 420,000 distinct CDR3 sequences, with about 15% as singletons. Separately, the same data were catalogued under a study of T cells in Graves' hyperthyroidism and ophthalmopathy. From that report: First-round RT-PCR targeting the TCR CDR3 was performed with the HTBI primer set. Most clonotypes that expanded in the thyroid above 0.001 also showed up in blood.

Specimen: peripheral blood mononuclear cells (PBMCs), collected at new diagnosis, from a patient treated with antithyroid drugs. The sequence derives from a woman aged 45 to 65 with Graves disease. This chain connects TRBV28 to TRBJ2-4, with D possibly being TRBD1 (5 bases). The CDR3 spells CASTEGDIQYF. For the CDR3, the DNA is TGTGCCAGCACGGAAGGGGACATTCAGTACTTC. The full variable domain, with the rest looked up from reference TRBV28 and TRBJ2-4, is DVKVTQSSRYLVKRTGEKVFLECVQDMDHENMFWYRQDPGLGLRLIYFSYDVKMKEKGDIPEGYSVSREKKERFSLILESASTNQTSMYLCASTEGDIQYFGAGTRLSVL.